One and the same sample provided the 25 T cell receptor beta chains below, sequenced in a study of response to subunit inactivated influenza vaccine. TCRdb passed the RT-PCR reads through MiXCR, listing each CDR3 protein once. The sample holds about 700,000 distinct CDR3 sequences; more than 11% are singletons and the top ten take around 7%. The sequencing here drew on PBMCs from blood, taken roughly 15 days before vaccination. The receptors stem from a man in his forties or fifties who received an inactivated influenza vaccine.

The V gene is TRBV7-6, the J gene TRBJ2-1, with 8 nucleotides matching TRBD1. Trimming removed 6 bases from V and 1 base from J; junction bases left unmatched: 5. Germline V lookup: CDR1 SGHVS, CDR2 FNYEAQ. The CDR3 has 15 residues. The CDR3 is CASRDRERSYNEQFF. The CDR3 bases are TGTGCCAGCAGGGACAGGGAAAGATCCTACAATGAGCAGTTCTTC.

The chain uses TRBV6-2 or TRBV6-3 and TRBJ2-2; 11 bases agree with TRBD2. Germline V lookup: CDR1 MNHEY, CDR2 SVGEGT. V lost 5 bases, J lost 6 bases, and 5 bases stayed unmatched. This CDR3 comprises 15 residues. CDR3 residues: CASSKLAGDPGELFF. CDR3 bases: TGTGCCAGCAGTAAACTAGCGGGGGATCCCGGGGAGCTGTTTTTT.

The chain uses TRBV20-1 and TRBJ1-1; D is unclear. The CDR3 covers 16 residues. V lost 5 bases to trimming and J lost 2 bases, with 21 bases between them. The V gene's germline CDR1 is DFQATT and CDR2 SNEGSKA (reference sequence). CDR3 nucleotides: TGCAGTGCTGGAACTAGACCCCGGCTAGAAAACACTGAAGCTTTCTTT. Its translation is CSAGTRPRLENTEAFF.

This clonotype showed up many times. The chain has TRBV4-3 and TRBJ2-2; D gene ambiguous. The CDR3 extends over 15 amino acids. V was shortened by 0 bases and J by 7 bases, with 12 bases between the two germline ends. Germline V gene data show CDR1 as LGHNA and CDR2 as YSLEER. The CDR3 DNA is TGCGCCAGCAGCCAAGATTGGCCGAGACTCGGGGAGCTGTTTTTT. Protein sequence: CASSQDWPRLGELFF.

The chain employs TRBV6-5 and TRBJ2-7, with TRBD2 matching 7 bases. Germline V gene data show CDR1 as MNHEY and CDR2 as SVGAGI. The CDR3 runs 18 residues. The V and J ends lost 3 bases and 0 bases, in that order; junction bases with no gene match: 14. The CDR3 sequence is CASSYIGGGRGSSYEQYF. CDR3 sequence (DNA): TGTGCCAGCAGTTATATCGGTGGGGGGAGGGGCTCCTCCTACGAGCAGTACTTC.

The genes are TRBV6-2 or TRBV6-3 and TRBJ2-6; D gene uncertain. There are 16 residues in the CDR3. V lost 0 bases, J lost 4 bases, and 10 bases lay in between. Germline lookup yields CDR1 MNHEY and CDR2 SVGEGT. The CDR3 sequence: CASSYSAHSGANVLTF. CDR3 DNA: TGTGCCAGCAGTTACTCGGCCCATAGCGGGGCCAACGTCCTGACTTTC.

This clonotype was picked up a small number of times. The CDR3 spells CASSQQGARNTIYF. CDR3 coding DNA: TGTGCCAGCAGTCAACAGGGGGCTAGAAACACCATATATTTT. The V gene is TRBV28, the J gene TRBJ1-3; 9 nucleotides match TRBD1. The length of the CDR3 is 14 residues. Germline V lookup: CDR1 MDHEN, CDR2 SYDVKM. V lost 5 bases to trimming and J lost 5 bases; unmatched junction nucleotides: 4.

The gene calls are TRBV4-2 and TRBJ2-5, with D tentatively TRBD2 (6 bases). The CDR3 sequence is 16 residues long. Deletions cut 9 bases from V and 5 bases from J, with 25 bases between. Germline V lookup: CDR1 LGHNA, CDR2 YNFKEQ. This CDR3 is CARGPGLRGLLETQYF. Here the CDR3 DNA reads TGTGCCAGGGGCCCCGGGCTGCGGGGACTTCTCGAGACCCAGTACTTC.

This chain uses TRBV28 with TRBJ1-4, with a tentative D call TRBD1 (5 bases). V gave up 7 bases and J gave up 5 bases, with 14 bases separating them. This CDR3 is built from 14 residues. Germline CDR1 MDHEN, CDR2 SYDVKM. CDR3 sequence reads: CASMSAQGNEKLFF. The CDR3 DNA reads TGTGCCAGCATGTCGGCGCAGGGAAATGAAAAACTGTTTTTT.

This clonotype was detected many times. The chain uses TRBV7-2 and TRBJ2-2; TRBD1 agrees at 9 bases. Germline V CDR1 and CDR2: SGHTA, FQGNSA. The CDR3 has 15 residues. The junction had 7 bases not matched to a gene; V was cut back by 4 bases and J by 7 bases. For the CDR3, the DNA is TGTGCCAGCAGCTCGAGGACAGGGGCAGACGGGGAGCTGTTTTTT. It specifies CASSSRTGADGELFF.

The table lists this clonotype with a few counts. This sequence joins TRBV20-1 and TRBJ2-7; no clear D. Trimming left V 4 bases short and J 0 bases short, with 10 bases between. CDR1 DFQATT and CDR2 SNEGSKA come from the germline V gene (reference sequence). This CDR3 is built from 13 residues. The CDR3 protein is CSANGQHSYEQYF. CDR3 nucleotide sequence: TGCAGTGCTAACGGCCAACACTCCTACGAGCAGTACTTC.

This clonotype was observed a few times. The chain recombines TRBV29-1 with TRBJ2-7; 9 nucleotides match TRBD1. The CDR3 covers 14 residues. J was trimmed by 3 bases and V by 6 bases; bases with no gene match: 9. CDR1 and CDR2 from the germline V gene are SQVTM and ANQGSEA. The CDR3 bases are TGCAGCGTCGCACCGGGACAGGGCTTCTACGAGCAGTACTTC. As protein: CSVAPGQGFYEQYF.

This clonotype was picked up many times. The CDR3 protein is CSATETSGRTDTQYF. For the CDR3, the DNA is TGCAGTGCTACCGAGACTAGCGGGAGAACAGATACGCAGTATTTT. The chain carries TRBV20-1 and TRBJ2-3, with 12 positions matching TRBD2. V lost 4 bases to trimming and J lost 3 bases; unmatched junction nucleotides: 5. In germline, CDR1 is DFQATT, CDR2 SNEGSKA (reference sequence). The CDR3 runs to 15 residues.

The chain links TRBV2 to TRBJ2-1, with no clear D. This CDR3 is 13 amino acids long. Trimming pared 7 bases from V and 0 bases from J, leaving 7 bases between. Germline CDR1 SNHLY, CDR2 FYNNEI. In DNA form, the CDR3 reads TGTGCCAGCATTAGGAGCTCCTACAATGAGCAGTTCTTC. Encoded protein: CASIRSSYNEQFF.

There are many counts of this clonotype. The rearrangement uses TRBV10-3 and TRBJ2-7, with 8 bases matching TRBD1. Germline values: CDR1 ENHRY, CDR2 SYGVKD. After removal of 2 bases from V and 3 bases from J, the junction contained 3 bases not matched to a gene. The CDR3 is 14 amino acids. The CDR3 DNA sequence: TGTGCCATCAGTGAGGGGGGGACAGGCTACGAGCAGTACTTC. Translation: CAISEGGTGYEQYF.

This clonotype appeared many times. This chain uses TRBV6-1 with TRBJ2-1, with a weak D call TRBD2 (6 bases). The CDR3 loop spans 14 amino acids. Germline V CDR1 and CDR2: MNHNS, SASEGT. With 5 bases removed from V and 8 bases from J, the gap between germline ends came to 16 bases. In DNA form, the CDR3 reads TGTGCCAGCAGTAGGATGACGGGAGTGGATGAGCAGTTCTTC. It codes for CASSRMTGVDEQFF.

V usage is TRBV2 and J usage is TRBJ1-4; D gene ambiguous. CDR3 length: 14 amino acids. V gave up 7 bases and J gave up 7 bases, with 16 bases separating them. Germline assignment: CDR1 SNHLY and CDR2 FYNNEI. CDR3 DNA: TGTGCCAGCATCGGTACCACGATGGGTGAAAAACTGTTTTTT. It specifies CASIGTTMGEKLFF.

J is TRBJ1-4 and V is TRBV7-9; D is unresolved. Trimming took 5 bases from V and 8 from J, leaving 15 bases between them. The V gene's germline CDR1 is SEHNR and CDR2 FQNEAQ (reference sequence). The CDR3 loop spans 14 amino acids. DNA of the CDR3: TGTGCCAGCAGCCCCTCGGGAATCGACGAAAAACTGTTTTTT. This translates into CASSPSGIDEKLFF.

This clonotype was counted many times. V and J are TRBV12-3 or TRBV12-4 and TRBJ2-3; D is perhaps TRBD2 (6 bases). The germline V and J ends were trimmed by 6 bases and 8 bases, with 12 bases remaining between them. The CDR3 covers 12 residues. CDR3 loop: CASSPTSGTQYF. In nucleotides, the CDR3 is TGTGCCAGCAGCCCGACTAGTGGTACGCAGTATTTT.

This chain connects TRBV6-2 or TRBV6-3 to TRBJ2-2; tentatively, D is TRBD1 (5 bases). Germline-derived CDR1 and CDR2 are MNHEY and SVGEGT. V was pared by 6 bases and J by 3 bases, with 11 bases between. The CDR3 extends over 14 amino acids. CDR3 protein: CASSSTAYTGELFF. Here the CDR3 DNA reads TGTGCCAGCAGCTCGACAGCTTACACCGGGGAGCTGTTTTTT.

This clonotype was picked up a small number of times. V gene TRBV12-3 or TRBV12-4 combines with J gene TRBJ1-1, with 9 bases that match TRBD1. The CDR3 is 15 residues long. With V trimmed by 2 bases and J by 4 bases, 5 bases remained unmatched. The CDR3 reads CASSLTQTGGTEAFF. The CDR3 nucleotides are TGTGCCAGCAGTTTAACCCAGACAGGGGGCACTGAAGCTTTCTTT.

This clonotype was picked up a small number of times. The chain couples TRBV29-1 to TRBJ2-3, with 9 nucleotides matching TRBD1. Germline V gives CDR1 SQVTM, CDR2 ANQGSEA. The CDR3 extends over 15 amino acids. J lost 4 bases, V lost 6 bases, and 11 bases had no gene match. The CDR3 DNA follows: TGCAGCGTCAATCCGGGACAGGGTGGCCCAGATACGCAGTATTTT. This gives the protein CSVNPGQGGPDTQYF.

This clonotype was recorded a few times. The genes are TRBV15 and TRBJ2-1, with 7 bases that match TRBD2. CDR3 length: 16 amino acids. Germline V lookup: CDR1 LNHNV, CDR2 YYDKDF (reference sequence). The V gene end was trimmed by 1 base and the J gene end by 7 bases; junction bases not matched to a gene: 10. The CDR3 nucleotides read TGTGCCACCAGCAGAGTCCGGGCTGGGGGGGTAAATGAGCAGTTCTTC. It translates to CATSRVRAGGVNEQFF.

There are a few counts of this clonotype. CDR3 amino acids: CATSRERNLMNTEAFF. The CDR3 nucleotides read TGTGCCACCAGCAGAGAAAGGAACCTAATGAACACTGAAGCTTTCTTT. V and J are TRBV15 and TRBJ1-1, with no clear D. V was trimmed by 0 bases and J by 0 bases, leaving 11 bases between them. The germline gives CDR1 LNHNV, CDR2 YYDKDF (reference sequence). The CDR3 consists of 16 residues.

This clonotype was observed a few times. The chain uses TRBV14 and TRBJ2-3; D is possibly TRBD1 or TRBD2 (5 bases each). The CDR3 is 16 residues long. Between the trimmed V and J ends, which lost 0 bases and 2 bases, there was a span of 12 bases. CDR1 and CDR2 from the germline V gene are SGHDN and FVKESK. The CDR3 DNA is TGTGCCAGCAGCCAAGAGGGACGGTGGACCACAGATACGCAGTATTTT. Translated: CASSQEGRWTTDTQYF.